What follows are 15 T cell receptor beta chains derived from one specimen sequenced in a study of T cell responses to AZD1222 COVID-19 vaccine. Profiling relied on immunoSEQ multiplex PCR, and the TCRdb table lists in-frame clones only, not all of them. The table records 110,000 to 150,000 clones, approximately 90% of them present only once. This specimen was peripheral blood, taken on day 0 of AZD1222 vaccination. These receptors originate from an adult in good health.

V and J are TRBV7-9 and TRBJ1-1; the match to TRBD1 covers 7 bases. The CDR3 loop spans 16 amino acids. In germline, CDR1 is SEHNR, CDR2 FQNEAQ (reference sequence). The trim removed 3 bases at V and 3 bases at J, leaving 10 bases unmatched. The CDR3 region has the DNA TGTGCCAGCAGCTTTTACCTGGGACAGAAAGACACTGAAGCTTTCTTT. It is translated as CASSFYLGQKDTEAFF.

The chain carries TRBV7-9 and TRBJ2-3, with a possible D match to TRBD2 (6 bases). This CDR3 has 12 amino acids. CDR1 is SEHNR and CDR2 is FQNEAQ in the germline V gene (reference sequence). CDR3 nucleotide sequence: TGTGTCGTAGCGGAGATCACAGATACGCAGTATTTT. Amino acid sequence: CVVAEITDTQYF. Complete variable domain (other parts from reference TRBV7-9 and TRBJ2-3): DTGVSQNPRHKITKRGQNVTFRCDPISEHNRLYWYRQTLGQGPEFLTYFQNEAQLEKSRLLSDRFSAERPKGSFSTLEIQRTEQGDSAMYLCVVAEITDTQYFGPGTRLTVL.

V and J are TRBV12-5 and TRBJ2-7; D might be TRBD2 (5 bases). CDR1 LGHNT and CDR2 FRNRAP come from the germline V gene. This CDR3 spans 15 amino acids. The ends were cut back, 0 bases at V and 2 bases at J, with 11 bases in the middle. The chain's CDR3 is CASGLVRDGPYEQYF. CDR3 DNA sequence: TGTGCTAGTGGTTTGGTACGGGATGGTCCCTACGAGCAGTACTTC.

The chain uses TRBV11-3 and TRBJ2-1, with 10 bases identical to TRBD2. The ends lost 4 bases at V and 8 bases at J; junction bases unmatched: 8. The CDR3 is 15 amino acids. Germline V gives CDR1 SGHNT, CDR2 YENEEA. The CDR3 coding sequence is TGTGCCAGCAGCTCCGTTACTAGCGGGACGGATGAGCAGTTCTTC. This codes for CASSSVTSGTDEQFF.

The chain recombines TRBV12-3 or TRBV12-4 with TRBJ1-5; D not certain. Trimming took 2 bases from V and 5 from J, leaving 7 bases between them. The CDR3 covers 13 residues. CDR3 coding DNA: TGTGCCAGCAGTTTACAGGCCGATCAGCCCCAGCATTTT. It translates to CASSLQADQPQHF.

The chain employs TRBV4-1 and TRBJ1-5; D remains ambiguous. The CDR3 consists of 14 residues. Germline V CDR1 and CDR2: MGHRA, YSYEKL. V was shortened by 1 base and J by 4 bases, with 8 bases between the two germline ends. The CDR3 is CASSQGELNQPQHF. The CDR3 nucleotides are TGCGCCAGCAGCCAAGGAGAATTGAATCAGCCCCAGCATTTT.

V usage is TRBV6-5 and J usage is TRBJ1-5; no reliable D call. Germline V gives CDR1 MNHEY, CDR2 SVGAGI. The CDR3 totals 13 residues. Trimming removed 7 bases from V and 5 bases from J, with 12 bases in between. The CDR3 nucleotides are TGTGCCAGCAAAGCCAGGTGGGATCAGCCCCAGCATTTT. Amino acid sequence: CASKARWDQPQHF.

This sequence joins TRBV2 and TRBJ2-2, with unresolved D. V gave up 6 bases and J gave up 4 bases, with 15 bases separating them. Germline CDR1 reads SNHLY; CDR2 reads FYNNEI. The CDR3 is made up of 15 amino acids. The CDR3 DNA reads TGTGCCAGCAGGGATAGAAGGCAGATCACCGGGGAGCTGTTTTTT. Its translation is CASRDRRQITGELFF. Full variable domain (rest looked up from reference TRBV2 and TRBJ2-2): EPEVTQTPSHQVTQMGQEVILRCVPISNHLYFYWYRQILGQKVEFLVSFYNNEISEKSEIFDDQFSVERPDGSNFTLKIRSTKLEDSAMYFCASRDRRQITGELFFGEGSRLTVL.

The chain links TRBV18 to TRBJ1-2; 8 bases match TRBD1. The CDR3 totals 13 residues. Germline CDR1 and CDR2: KGHSH and LQKENI. V lost 4 bases, J lost 8 bases, and 6 bases stayed unmatched. This CDR3 reads CASSQLGQAGYTF. The CDR3 region has the DNA TGTGCCAGCTCACAGCTGGGACAGGCGGGCTACACCTTC.

The V and J genes are TRBV15 and TRBJ1-3; no definite D call. The V end was cut by 0 bases, the J end by 0 bases, with 9 bases between. Germline V gene data show CDR1 as LNHNV and CDR2 as YYDKDF (reference sequence). The CDR3 totals 16 residues. For the CDR3, the DNA is TGTGCCACCAGCAGAGACCCACAGCACTCTGGAAACACCATATATTTT. Amino acid sequence: CATSRDPQHSGNTIYF. Drawing the rest from reference TRBV15 and TRBJ1-3, the complete variable domain is DAMVIQNPRYQVTQFGKPVTLSCSQTLNHNVMYWYQQKSSQAPKLLFHYYDKDFNNEADTPDNFQSRRPNTSFCFLDIRSPGLGDTAMYLCATSRDPQHSGNTIYFGEGSWLTVV.

The chain joins TRBV29-1 to TRBJ2-7, with 7 bases aligning to TRBD1. The germline gives CDR1 SQVTM, CDR2 ANQGSEA. This CDR3 is built from 15 residues. Trimming took 2 bases from V and 2 from J; bases not matched to a gene: 9. Here the CDR3 DNA reads TGCAGCGTTGAATTCAGACAGGGAAGGACCTACGAGCAGTACTTC. This gives the protein CSVEFRQGRTYEQYF.

The rearrangement joins TRBV9 to TRBJ1-6; D not certain. Trimming removed 0 bases from V and 8 bases from J, with 15 bases in between. Germline CDR1 and CDR2: SGDLS and YYNGEE. This CDR3 has 16 amino acids. CDR3 amino acids: CASSVGGGGLDSPLHF. The DNA of the CDR3 is TGTGCCAGCAGCGTAGGGGGAGGCGGACTGGATTCACCCCTCCACTTT.

V usage is TRBV4-1 and J usage is TRBJ2-3, with 11 bases lining up with TRBD2. The V gene's germline CDR1 is MGHRA and CDR2 YSYEKL. This CDR3 has 18 amino acids. After removal of 0 bases from V and 2 bases from J, the junction contained 7 bases not matched to a gene. The CDR3 DNA follows: TGCGCCAGCAGCCAAGATCGGGGGACTAGCGGATTCACAGATACGCAGTATTTT. Translated, it gives CASSQDRGTSGFTDTQYF.

This rearrangement joins TRBV5-1 to TRBJ1-3; D uncertain. CDR1 and CDR2 (germline): SGHRS, YFSETQ. Trimming pared 0 bases from V and 2 bases from J, leaving 6 bases between. The CDR3 contains 14 residues. This CDR3 is CASSLEIAGNTIYF. In DNA form, the CDR3 reads TGCGCCAGCAGCTTGGAAATAGCTGGAAACACCATATATTTT.

The gene calls are TRBV2 and TRBJ2-3; the D gene could be TRBD1 or TRBD2 (5 bases each). The CDR3 has 14 amino acids. Germline lookup yields CDR1 SNHLY and CDR2 FYNNEI. The V end lost 8 bases, the J end lost 4 bases, and 16 bases lay between the germline ends. The CDR3 reads CASVGTPAADTQYF. The DNA for the CDR3 is TGTGCCAGCGTGGGGACGCCGGCGGCAGATACGCAGTATTTT.